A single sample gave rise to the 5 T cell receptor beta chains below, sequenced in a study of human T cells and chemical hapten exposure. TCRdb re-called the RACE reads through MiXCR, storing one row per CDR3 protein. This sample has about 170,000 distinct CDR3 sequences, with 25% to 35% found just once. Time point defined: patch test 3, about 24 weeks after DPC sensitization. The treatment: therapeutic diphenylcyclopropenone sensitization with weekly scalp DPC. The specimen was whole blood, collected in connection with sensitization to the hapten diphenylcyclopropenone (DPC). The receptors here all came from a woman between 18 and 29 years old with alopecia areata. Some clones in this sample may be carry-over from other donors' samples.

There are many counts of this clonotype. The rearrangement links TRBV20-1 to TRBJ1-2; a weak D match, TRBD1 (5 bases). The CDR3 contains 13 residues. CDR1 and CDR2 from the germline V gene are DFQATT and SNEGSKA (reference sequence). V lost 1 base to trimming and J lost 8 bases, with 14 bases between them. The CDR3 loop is CSARVEQVNGYTF. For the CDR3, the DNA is TGCAGTGCTAGAGTTGAACAGGTTAACGGCTACACCTTC.

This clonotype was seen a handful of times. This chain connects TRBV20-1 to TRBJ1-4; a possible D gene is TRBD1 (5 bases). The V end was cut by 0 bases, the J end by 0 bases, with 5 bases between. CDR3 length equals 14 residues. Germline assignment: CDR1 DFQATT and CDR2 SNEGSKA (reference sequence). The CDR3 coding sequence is TGCAGTGCTAGAGAGGGGGCAACTAATGAAAAACTGTTTTTT. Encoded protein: CSAREGATNEKLFF.

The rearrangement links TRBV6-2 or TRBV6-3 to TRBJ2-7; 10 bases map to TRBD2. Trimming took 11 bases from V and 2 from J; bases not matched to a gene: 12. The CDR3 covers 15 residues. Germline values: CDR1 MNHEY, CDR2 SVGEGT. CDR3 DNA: TGTGCCGTGTTAACCGGGACTAGCGTCCCCTACGAGCAGTACTTC. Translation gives CAVLTGTSVPYEQYF.

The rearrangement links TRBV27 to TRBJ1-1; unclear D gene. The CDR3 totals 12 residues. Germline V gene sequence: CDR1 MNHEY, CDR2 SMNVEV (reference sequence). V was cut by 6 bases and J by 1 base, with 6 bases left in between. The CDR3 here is CASRGKNTEAFF. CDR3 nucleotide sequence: TGTGCCAGCAGGGGGAAGAACACTGAAGCTTTCTTT.

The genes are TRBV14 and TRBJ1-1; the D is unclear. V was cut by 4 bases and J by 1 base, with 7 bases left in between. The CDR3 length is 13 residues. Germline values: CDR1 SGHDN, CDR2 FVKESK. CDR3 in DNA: TGTGCCAGCAGCCCATCTTCGAACACTGAAGCTTTCTTT. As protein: CASSPSSNTEAFF.